The next 26 T cell receptor beta chains were all read from a single sample in a study of response to subunit inactivated influenza vaccine. TCRdb re-called the RT-PCR reads through MiXCR, storing one row per CDR3 protein. This repertoire shows roughly 540,000 distinct CDR3 sequences, around 21% found once; its top ten account for about 2.8%. This sample also appeared in a second study, on T cells expressing NK-cell markers. From that report: UMIs were included in TCR beta cDNA generated by 5'RACE template switching.

Here the sequenced sample was CD4+ T cells sorted from PBMCs, taken about 12 days after vaccination. These receptor sequences come from a man aged 50-60 years who received an inactivated influenza vaccine.

This clonotype has only a few counts. The chain recombines TRBV7-9 with TRBJ1-1; weak D call: TRBD1 (6 bases). The CDR3 is made up of 14 amino acids. The germline V gene encodes CDR1 SEHNR and CDR2 FQNEAQ (reference sequence). Trimming removed 5 bases from V and 4 bases from J, with 14 bases in between. The CDR3 is CASSLSGGRTEAFF. The CDR3 DNA reads as TGTGCCAGCAGCCTCTCGGGGGGCCGCACTGAAGCTTTCTTT.

Only a few counts were recorded for this clonotype. DNA for the CDR3: TGTGCCAGCTGGGGGTCGGCTCAGCCCCAGCATTTT. Translated, it gives CASWGSAQPQHF. This rearrangement joins TRBV28 to TRBJ1-5; D possibly corresponds to TRBD1 (5 bases). Trimming cost V 8 bases and J 6 bases, with 11 bases left between them. The CDR3 loop spans 12 amino acids. Germline assignment: CDR1 MDHEN and CDR2 SYDVKM.

The gene calls are TRBV7-2 and TRBJ1-1, with D perhaps TRBD1 (5 bases). Per germline, CDR1 SGHTA and CDR2 FQGNSA. This CDR3 is built from 13 residues. Trimming cost V 5 bases and J 10 bases, with 17 bases left between them. The CDR3 DNA is TGTGCCAGCAGCCTCCGGGGGGGGGATGTAGCTTTCTTT. As protein: CASSLRGGDVAFF.

The sample holds a few counts of this clonotype. The V call is TRBV5-1, the J call TRBJ2-3, with D perhaps TRBD1 or TRBD2 (5 bases each). The germline V gene encodes CDR1 SGHRS and CDR2 YFSETQ. Trimming stripped 4 bases from V and 1 base from J, with 10 bases between. The CDR3 has 14 amino acids. The CDR3 DNA reads TGCGCCAGCAGCCCGGGACCTCGCACAGATACGCAGTATTTT. This sequence encodes CASSPGPRTDTQYF.

Ten or more counts support this clonotype. At one end, the junction sequence differs from germline, possibly due to a read error. The genes are TRBV18 and TRBJ2-4; no reliable D call. This CDR3 is 12 amino acids long. Germline CDR1 and CDR2: KGHSH and LQKENI. This chain's CDR3 is CASSPGPTFMSF. CDR3 DNA sequence: TGTGCCAGCTCACCTGGCCCCACTTTCATGAGCTTC.

A few counts support this clonotype. V gene TRBV7-6 combines with J gene TRBJ2-7; 7 positions match TRBD2. CDR1 and CDR2 from the germline V gene are SGHVS and FNYEAQ. The ends lost 4 bases at V and 6 bases at J; junction bases unmatched: 9. The CDR3 length is 14 residues. CDR3 in amino acids: CASSSGGGRGEQYF. DNA of the CDR3: TGTGCCAGCAGCTCCGGAGGAGGGAGGGGCGAGCAGTACTTC.

This clonotype showed up many times. The chain has TRBV18 and TRBJ2-3; D unresolved. The CDR3 sequence is 14 residues long. Germline loops: CDR1 KGHSH, CDR2 LQKENI. The V end lost 3 bases, the J end lost 7 bases, and 14 bases lay between the germline ends. Here the CDR3 DNA reads TGTGCCAGCTCACCGTACCTCACACCAAATACGCAGTATTTT. Amino acid sequence: CASSPYLTPNTQYF.

This clonotype was detected only a few times. The V and J genes are TRBV7-2 and TRBJ2-2; 10 bases line up with TRBD1. This CDR3 has 15 residues. Germline V gene data show CDR1 as SGHTA and CDR2 as FQGNSA. Trimming took 5 bases from V and 4 from J; bases not matched to a gene: 4. CDR3 residues: CASSRDRGGTGELFF. The CDR3 region has the DNA TGTGCCAGCAGCCGGGACAGGGGTGGCACCGGGGAGCTGTTTTTT.

This clonotype came up a few times. The chain links TRBV28 to TRBJ2-1, with TRBD2 identical over 9 bases. The CDR3 has 15 amino acids. The germline CDR1 and CDR2 sequences are MDHEN and SYDVKM. Unmatched junction bases numbered 6, after V lost 7 bases and J lost 2 bases. CDR3: CASKTAGGPYNEQFF. The CDR3 coding sequence is TGTGCCAGCAAGACAGCGGGAGGACCCTACAATGAGCAGTTCTTC.

This rearrangement joins TRBV6-2 or TRBV6-3 to TRBJ2-4; either TRBD1 or TRBD2 may supply D (6 bases each). CDR3 length: 15 amino acids. The germline V and J ends were trimmed by 0 bases and 6 bases, with 12 bases remaining between them. Germline V gives CDR1 MNHEY, CDR2 SVGEGT. In DNA, the CDR3 is TGTGCCAGCAGTTACTCGACGGGGGCGGGAAACATTCAGTACTTC. Translation: CASSYSTGAGNIQYF.

Only a few counts were recorded for this clonotype. V is TRBV18 and J is TRBJ2-3; perhaps TRBD2 as D (5 bases). Trimming shortened V by 3 bases and J by 4 bases, and 20 bases separated the two germline ends. Germline V gives CDR1 KGHSH, CDR2 LQKENI. This CDR3 contains 17 residues. CDR3 DNA sequence: TGTGCCAGCTCACCGTTGGAGGTGTCTGTGTCACCAGATACGCAGTATTTT. It encodes CASSPLEVSVSPDTQYF.

V and J are TRBV12-3 or TRBV12-4 and TRBJ1-4; 7 positions agree with TRBD1. The CDR3 has 15 amino acids. Trimming cost V 2 bases and J 7 bases; bases outside gene matches: 7. The CDR3 nucleotides read TGTGCCAGCAGTTTAAAGAGAGGGGGCGGTGAAAAACTGTTTTTT. Amino acid sequence: CASSLKRGGGEKLFF.

This clonotype showed up just a few times. The J gene is TRBJ1-5, the V gene TRBV5-6; D is perhaps TRBD1 (6 bases). The CDR3 extends over 14 amino acids. Trimming removed 1 base from V and 5 bases from J, with 10 bases in between. Germline CDR1 is SGHDT and CDR2 is YYEEEE. The CDR3, as DNA: TGTGCCAGCAGCTTGTTCAGGGGCCATCAGCCCCAGCATTTT. Its protein product is CASSLFRGHQPQHF.

The chain links TRBV30 to TRBJ2-3; maybe TRBD2 (5 bases). The CDR3 runs 16 residues. Germline values: CDR1 GTSNPN, CDR2 SVGIG (reference sequence). V lost 5 bases and J 0 bases, leaving 18 bases between the germline ends. CDR3 region: CAWSGTGPPSTDTQYF. CDR3 coding DNA: TGTGCCTGGTCGGGAACCGGACCCCCTAGCACAGATACGCAGTATTTT.

This clonotype was counted a few times. CDR3 sequence: CASSLIGGTGKDIQYF. The CDR3 coding sequence is TGTGCCAGCAGCTTGATCGGGGGGACAGGGAAGGACATTCAGTACTTC. The chain employs TRBV5-5 and TRBJ2-4; 9 nucleotides match TRBD1. V gave up 1 base and J gave up 8 bases; unmatched junction bases: 10. This CDR3 is built from 16 residues. Germline V gene sequence: CDR1 SGHKS, CDR2 YYEKEE (reference sequence).

In this sample, this clonotype turned up a few times. The chain joins TRBV7-2 to TRBJ2-2; D gene ambiguous. The CDR3 is 14 amino acids. The V end lost 5 bases, the J end lost 6 bases, and 13 bases lay between the germline ends. CDR1 and CDR2 from the germline V gene are SGHTA and FQGNSA. The CDR3 loop is CASSPAVLSGELFF. CDR3 nucleotide sequence: TGTGCCAGCAGCCCGGCGGTGTTATCCGGGGAGCTGTTTTTT.

The V gene is TRBV3-1, the J gene TRBJ1-2; no firm D call. V was pared by 5 bases and J by 4 bases, with 11 bases between. The germline CDR1 and CDR2 sequences are LGHDT and YNNKEL (reference sequence). The CDR3 covers 13 residues. CDR3 in amino acids: CASSYSRSYGYTF. The CDR3 coding sequence is TGTGCCAGCAGCTACAGCCGAAGCTATGGCTACACCTTC.

The chain employs TRBV6-2 or TRBV6-3 and TRBJ2-3; 10 bases map to TRBD2. Trimming cost V 5 bases and J 2 bases; bases outside gene matches: 4. The CDR3 sequence is 15 residues long. Germline V gene sequence: CDR1 MNHEY, CDR2 SVGEGT. The chain's CDR3 is CASSRTSGPTDTQYF. CDR3 nucleotide sequence: TGTGCCAGCAGTCGGACTAGCGGACCCACAGATACGCAGTATTTT.

In this sample, this clonotype turned up once. The chain joins TRBV6-1 to TRBJ1-5, with 9 bases that match TRBD1. Per germline, CDR1 MNHNS and CDR2 SASEGT. The CDR3 sequence is 13 residues long. The V gene end was trimmed by 7 bases and the J gene end by 9 bases; junction bases not matched to a gene: 7. This chain's CDR3 is CASIRQGDGPQHF. The CDR3 DNA sequence: TGTGCCAGCATTCGACAGGGGGATGGGCCCCAGCATTTT.

The chain links TRBV6-2 or TRBV6-3 to TRBJ2-3, with D possibly being TRBD2 (6 bases). Between the trimmed V and J ends, which lost 3 bases and 4 bases, there was a span of 20 bases. Germline V CDR1 and CDR2: MNHEY, SVGEGT. CDR3 length: 17 residues. For the CDR3, the DNA is TGTGCCAGCAGTTATATCCCTAGCGCCCAGTGGGCAGATACGCAGTATTTT. Its protein is CASSYIPSAQWADTQYF.

The rearrangement links TRBV27 to TRBJ2-1; D is ambiguous. This CDR3 is 16 amino acids long. Germline V CDR1 and CDR2: MNHEY, SMNVEV (reference sequence). The V and J ends lost 3 bases and 6 bases respectively, with 18 bases between them. CDR3: CASSFSPSTLTNEQFF. The CDR3 DNA reads as TGTGCCAGCAGTTTCTCCCCGTCGACACTAACCAATGAGCAGTTCTTC.

This chain uses TRBV5-1 with TRBJ1-1; no reliable D call. The V and J ends lost 5 bases and 0 bases respectively, with 11 bases between them. Germline CDR1 reads SGHRS; CDR2 reads YFSETQ. The CDR3 consists of 14 residues. The CDR3 sequence is CASRHDGMNTEAFF. The CDR3 coding sequence is TGCGCCAGCAGACACGACGGTATGAACACTGAAGCTTTCTTT.

The genes are TRBV4-1 and TRBJ1-2; no reliable D call. Germline V CDR1 and CDR2: MGHRA, YSYEKL. The CDR3 extends over 15 amino acids. The V end was cut by 1 base, the J end by 0 bases, with 9 bases between. CDR3 in amino acids: CASSQVYIANYGYTF. CDR3 sequence (DNA): TGCGCCAGCAGCCAAGTGTATATAGCTAACTATGGCTACACCTTC.

This clonotype has only a few counts. This rearrangement joins TRBV2 to TRBJ2-7; possibly TRBD1 for D (6 bases). Germline CDR1 SNHLY, CDR2 FYNNEI. This CDR3 contains 12 residues. Trimming removed 7 bases at V and 4 bases at J, with 11 bases between. CDR3 in amino acids: CASMRQGYEQYF. DNA of the CDR3: TGTGCCAGCATGAGGCAGGGGTACGAGCAGTACTTC.

This clonotype occurred a few times. The genes are TRBV28 and TRBJ2-1, with a weak D call TRBD2 (5 bases). Germline-derived CDR1 and CDR2 are MDHEN and SYDVKM. Deletions cut 7 bases from V and 0 bases from J, with 13 bases between. The CDR3 runs 15 residues. The CDR3 is CASNSGTSSYNEQFF. The CDR3 DNA sequence: TGTGCCAGCAACTCAGGAACTAGCTCCTACAATGAGCAGTTCTTC. Combining the CDR3 with reference TRBV28 and TRBJ2-1 gives the whole variable domain DVKVTQSSRYLVKRTGEKVFLECVQDMDHENMFWYRQDPGLGLRLIYFSYDVKMKEKGDIPEGYSVSREKKERFSLILESASTNQTSMYLCASNSGTSSYNEQFFGPGTRLTVL.

This clonotype was seen a few times. The rearrangement joins TRBV5-1 to TRBJ2-3, with 9 bases identical to TRBD1. CDR1 is SGHRS, CDR2 YFSETQ, per germline. Trimming cost V 3 bases and J 0 bases; bases outside gene matches: 8. The CDR3 loop spans 17 amino acids. CDR3 protein: CASSSKPGTGSTDTQYF. In DNA, the CDR3 is TGCGCCAGCAGCTCTAAGCCCGGGACAGGGAGCACAGATACGCAGTATTTT.